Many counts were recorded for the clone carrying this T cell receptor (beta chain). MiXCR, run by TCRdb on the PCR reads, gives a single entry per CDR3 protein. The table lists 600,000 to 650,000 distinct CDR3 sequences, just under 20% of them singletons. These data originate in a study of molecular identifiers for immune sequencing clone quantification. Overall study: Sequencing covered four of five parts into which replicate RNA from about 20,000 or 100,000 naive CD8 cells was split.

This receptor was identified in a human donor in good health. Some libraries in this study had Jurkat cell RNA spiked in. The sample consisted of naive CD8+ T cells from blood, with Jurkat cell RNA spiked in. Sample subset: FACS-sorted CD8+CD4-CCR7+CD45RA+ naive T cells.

CDR3 nucleotide sequence: TGTGCCATCAGGACAGCAACTAATGAAAAACTGTTTTTT. This codes for CAIRTATNEKLFF. The chain couples TRBV10-3 to TRBJ1-4; D possibly corresponds to TRBD1 (5 bases). From germline, CDR1 is ENHRY and CDR2 SYGVKD. The CDR3 is made up of 13 amino acids. V lost 6 bases, J lost 0 bases, and 5 bases lay in between.